These 26 T cell receptor beta chains share one sample of origin, sequenced in a study of T cell repertoires in cytomegalovirus infection. From the reads, TCRdb called clonotypes with MiXCR, one entry per CDR3 protein. The sample lists 200,000 to 250,000 distinct CDR3 sequences, 10% to 15% occurring once. Input material: PBMCs. These receptors all come from a human donor in good health (CMV status not recorded). Some clones in this sample may be carry-over from other donors' samples.

The chain joins TRBV7-2 to TRBJ2-4; perhaps D is TRBD1 or TRBD2 (5 bases each). There are 16 residues in the CDR3. In germline, CDR1 is SGHTA, CDR2 FQGNSA. V lost 5 bases, J lost 0 bases, and 14 bases lay in between. CDR3 amino acids: CASSPRDGAAKNIQYF. CDR3 nucleotides: TGTGCCAGCAGCCCCCGGGACGGGGCAGCCAAAAACATTCAGTACTTC.

This clonotype was detected ten times or more. The chain couples TRBV19 to TRBJ2-7; tentatively, D is TRBD1 or TRBD2 (5 bases each). V dropped 5 bases and J dropped 0 bases, with 14 bases sitting between them. Germline lookup yields CDR1 LNHDA and CDR2 SQIVND (reference sequence). There are 15 residues in the CDR3. Written as DNA, the CDR3 is TGTGCCAGTAGTGACAGAATCGGGGTCTCCTACGAGCAGTACTTC. Amino acids: CASSDRIGVSYEQYF.

This rearrangement joins TRBV19 to TRBJ2-3; no clear D gene. The CDR3 spans 12 residues. Trimming left V 5 bases short and J 6 bases short, with 9 bases between. CDR1 and CDR2 from the germline V gene are LNHDA and SQIVND (reference sequence). CDR3 coding DNA: TGTGCCAGTAGTCCCTTTGGCGATACGCAGTATTTT. This sequence encodes CASSPFGDTQYF.

This clonotype was detected many times. This chain uses TRBV12-3 or TRBV12-4 with TRBJ2-1; D unresolved. There are 11 residues in the CDR3. V was clipped by 7 bases and J by 3 bases, with 4 bases between them. This CDR3 is CASTLYNEQFF. In DNA, the CDR3 is TGTGCCAGCACCCTCTACAATGAGCAGTTCTTC.

Many counts were recorded for this clonotype. The chain joins TRBV7-2 to TRBJ1-5, with no clear D. This CDR3 comprises 13 residues. Looked up from germline, CDR1 is SGHTA and CDR2 is FQGNSA. Trimming cost V 3 bases and J 6 bases, with 9 bases left between them. The CDR3 sequence: CASSFGRFQPQHF. The DNA for the CDR3 is TGTGCCAGCAGCTTTGGGCGGTTTCAGCCCCAGCATTTT.

This clonotype has only a few counts. The gene calls are TRBV20-1 and TRBJ2-1; weak D call: TRBD1 (5 bases). The CDR3 totals 15 residues. V was pared by 5 bases and J by 5 bases, with 19 bases between. In germline, CDR1 is DFQATT, CDR2 SNEGSKA (reference sequence). The CDR3 DNA reads as TGCAGTGCTTCTACAGGTACGAGATCCGACAATGAGCAGTTCTTC. Translated: CSASTGTRSDNEQFF.

This clonotype appeared many times. The CDR3 nucleotides are TGTGCCAGCACGACTAGCCTGGGTTTGGATGAGCAGTTCTTC. Amino acids: CASTTSLGLDEQFF. The chain uses TRBV7-3 and TRBJ2-1; 7 nucleotides agree with TRBD2. Per the germline V gene, CDR1 is SGHTA and CDR2 is FQGTGA. Trimming took 7 bases from V and 8 from J; bases not matched to a gene: 11. This CDR3 contains 14 residues.

This clonotype has at least ten counts. The chain couples TRBV28 to TRBJ2-1, with D maybe TRBD2 (5 bases). V lost 1 base to trimming and J lost 1 base, with 11 bases between them. CDR3 length: 16 amino acids. Germline loops: CDR1 MDHEN, CDR2 SYDVKM. CDR3 loop: CASSLSGRRSYNEQFF. The CDR3 nucleotides read TGTGCCAGCAGTTTATCGGGAAGAAGGTCCTACAATGAGCAGTTCTTC. Supplemented by reference TRBV28 and TRBJ2-1, the full variable domain reads DVKVTQSSRYLVKRTGEKVFLECVQDMDHENMFWYRQDPGLGLRLIYFSYDVKMKEKGDIPEGYSVSREKKERFSLILESASTNQTSMYLCASSLSGRRSYNEQFFGPGTRLTVL.

The V gene is TRBV28, the J gene TRBJ2-3, with TRBD2 matching over 9 bases. Trimming removed 5 bases from V and 3 bases from J; junction bases left unmatched: 9. CDR1 and CDR2 from the germline V gene are MDHEN and SYDVKM. The length of the CDR3 is 16 residues. CDR3 nucleotides: TGTGCCAGCAGTCCCACGACTAGCGGAACAACAGATACGCAGTATTTT. Amino acid sequence: CASSPTTSGTTDTQYF. Combining the CDR3 with reference TRBV28 and TRBJ2-3 gives the whole variable domain DVKVTQSSRYLVKRTGEKVFLECVQDMDHENMFWYRQDPGLGLRLIYFSYDVKMKEKGDIPEGYSVSREKKERFSLILESASTNQTSMYLCASSPTTSGTTDTQYFGPGTRLTVL.

In its sample, this clonotype was seen many times. The rearrangement uses TRBV20-1 and TRBJ2-3; 10 nucleotides line up with TRBD2. V dropped 6 bases and J dropped 6; count of bases not matched to a gene: 12. CDR1 is DFQATT and CDR2 is SNEGSKA in the germline V gene (reference sequence). The CDR3 covers 15 residues. DNA of the CDR3: TGCAGTGCGACTTCGGGAGCGGGAGGGCCGGATACGCAGTATTTT. Its translation: CSATSGAGGPDTQYF.

This clonotype occurred a few times. V and J are TRBV5-1 and TRBJ2-1; D not resolved. This CDR3 is built from 16 residues. Germline V CDR1 and CDR2: SGHRS, YFSETQ. The V gene lost 0 bases and the J gene lost 4 bases, with 14 bases spanning the gap. The DNA for the CDR3 is TGCGCCAGCAGCTTGGAAGAGATGTTGGGGTACAATGAGCAGTTCTTC. This codes for CASSLEEMLGYNEQFF. The variable domain in full, completed from reference TRBV5-1 and TRBJ2-1, reads KAGVTQTPRYLIKTRGQQVTLSCSPISGHRSVSWYQQTPGQGLQFLFEYFSETQRNKGNFPGRFSGRQFSNSRSEMNVSTLELGDSALYLCASSLEEMLGYNEQFFGPGTRLTVL.

This clonotype was seen ten or more times. The rearrangement links TRBV7-8 to TRBJ1-1, with a weak D call TRBD1 (5 bases). In germline, CDR1 is SGHVS, CDR2 FQNEAQ. There are 15 residues in the CDR3. The V end lost 1 base, the J end lost 2 bases, and 11 bases lay between the germline ends. The CDR3 is CASSLDLQGNTEAFF. The CDR3 region has the DNA TGTGCCAGCAGCTTAGATTTGCAGGGAAACACTGAAGCTTTCTTT. Together with reference TRBV7-8 and TRBJ1-1, the CDR3 gives the full variable domain: GAGVSQSPRYKVAKRGQDVALRCDPISGHVSLFWYQQALGQGPEFLTYFQNEAQLDKSGLPSDRFFAERPEGSVSTLKIQRTQQEDSAVYLCASSLDLQGNTEAFFGQGTRLTVV.

The sample holds many counts of this clonotype. The chain joins TRBV28 to TRBJ2-4, with TRBD1 matching over 7 bases. There are 16 residues in the CDR3. The junction had 8 bases not matched to a gene; V was cut back by 6 bases and J by 0 bases. Germline V gives CDR1 MDHEN, CDR2 SYDVKM. The CDR3 DNA sequence: TGTGCCAGCAGGAAGCAGGGGGAAGGAGCCAAAAACATTCAGTACTTC. Protein sequence: CASRKQGEGAKNIQYF.

This clonotype was observed a handful of times. V and J are TRBV28 and TRBJ1-1, with a possible D match to TRBD1 (6 bases). Between the trimmed V and J ends, which lost 3 bases and 1 base, there was a span of 9 bases. Germline CDR1 and CDR2: MDHEN and SYDVKM. This CDR3 is 14 amino acids long. CDR3 region: CASSFDRSNTEAFF. The DNA of the CDR3 is TGTGCCAGCAGTTTCGACAGGTCGAACACTGAAGCTTTCTTT. The complete variable domain, with remaining parts taken from reference TRBV28 and TRBJ1-1, reads DVKVTQSSRYLVKRTGEKVFLECVQDMDHENMFWYRQDPGLGLRLIYFSYDVKMKEKGDIPEGYSVSREKKERFSLILESASTNQTSMYLCASSFDRSNTEAFFGQGTRLTVV.

This clonotype was seen more than once but under ten times. The chain combines TRBV29-1 with TRBJ2-3, with D perhaps TRBD1 (5 bases). This CDR3 spans 13 amino acids. V lost 1 base, J lost 1 base, and 6 bases lay in between. CDR1 is SQVTM, CDR2 ANQGSEA, per germline. DNA for the CDR3: TGCAGCGTTGAAGGACAGCGCACAGATACGCAGTATTTT. Its protein product is CSVEGQRTDTQYF.

The chain couples TRBV5-1 to TRBJ2-6; the D gene is possibly TRBD1 (6 bases). V was pared by 7 bases and J by 0 bases, with 17 bases between. Germline V gives CDR1 SGHRS, CDR2 YFSETQ. The CDR3 contains 17 residues. CDR3 loop: CASGLQQGYSGANVLTF. The CDR3 region has the DNA TGCGCCAGCGGTCTCCAACAGGGATACTCTGGGGCCAACGTCCTGACTTTC.

This clonotype was seen at least ten times. The V gene is TRBV27, the J gene TRBJ2-1, with 8 bases matching TRBD2. Germline CDR1 and CDR2: MNHEY and SMNVEV (reference sequence). Losses at the gene ends were 6 bases for V and 2 bases for J; bases not matched to a gene: 3. The CDR3 totals 14 residues. CDR3 loop: CASRVSGTYNEQFF. In DNA, the CDR3 is TGTGCCAGCAGAGTTAGCGGGACCTACAATGAGCAGTTCTTC.

The V call is TRBV29-1, the J call TRBJ1-2; 7 bases line up with TRBD1. Germline V gene lookup returns CDR1 SQVTM and CDR2 ANQGSEA. Trimming took 7 bases from V and 8 from J; bases not matched to a gene: 10. The CDR3 runs to 12 residues. This CDR3 reads CSAGDREGGYTF. CDR3 in DNA: TGCAGCGCGGGGGACAGAGAGGGCGGCTACACCTTC.

This clonotype was seen many times. V usage is TRBV7-9 and J usage is TRBJ2-7, with 8 bases matching TRBD2. From germline, CDR1 is SEHNR and CDR2 FQNEAQ (reference sequence). The CDR3 length is 15 residues. After removal of 3 bases from V and 3 bases from J, the junction contained 7 bases not matched to a gene. CDR3 bases: TGTGCCAGCAGCTTTAGTTCGGGACTAGGCTACGAGCAGTACTTC. Protein: CASSFSSGLGYEQYF.

The chain links TRBV5-1 to TRBJ2-3; D is perhaps TRBD2 (6 bases). CDR3 length: 14 amino acids. V was cut by 1 base and J by 4 bases, with 10 bases left in between. Germline V gene sequence: CDR1 SGHRS, CDR2 YFSETQ. CDR3 bases: TGCGCCAGCAGCTTGACGGGAGTCTCAGATACGCAGTATTTT. Protein: CASSLTGVSDTQYF.

This clonotype has only a few counts. This chain uses TRBV19 with TRBJ1-4; tentative D call: TRBD1 (5 bases). Per the germline V gene, CDR1 is LNHDA and CDR2 is SQIVND (reference sequence). The V and J ends lost 6 bases and 8 bases respectively, with 16 bases between them. The CDR3 totals 14 residues. Here the CDR3 reads CASSVTQGGEKLFF. The CDR3 DNA is TGTGCCAGTAGCGTTACTCAGGGTGGGGAAAAACTGTTTTTT.

This clonotype was picked up many times. The rearrangement uses TRBV7-2 and TRBJ2-1; a weak D match, TRBD2 (6 bases). There are 14 residues in the CDR3. The V gene lost 5 bases and the J gene lost 5 bases, with 13 bases spanning the gap. Germline assignment: CDR1 SGHTA and CDR2 FQGNSA. CDR3 nucleotide sequence: TGTGCCAGCAGCATTTCGGGACTCCACAATGAGCAGTTCTTC. It is translated as CASSISGLHNEQFF.

The sample holds a few counts of this clonotype. The CDR3 spells CSVVTGRGTWAQYF. Here the CDR3 DNA reads TGCAGCGTTGTAACCGGACGTGGGACGTGGGCCCAGTACTTC. This sequence joins TRBV29-1 and TRBJ2-5; possibly TRBD1 or TRBD2 for D (5 bases each). The CDR3 sequence is 14 residues long. V was trimmed by 4 bases and J by 9 bases, leaving 21 bases between them. Germline CDR1 is SQVTM and CDR2 is ANQGSEA.

This clonotype was observed many times. The chain couples TRBV7-8 to TRBJ1-2, with a weak D call TRBD1 (6 bases). The germline CDR1 and CDR2 sequences are SGHVS and FQNEAQ. This CDR3 has 16 residues. Trimming took 5 bases from V and 4 from J, leaving 20 bases between them. The chain's CDR3 is CASSKGGGGSTYGYTF. CDR3 nucleotide sequence: TGTGCCAGCAGCAAAGGTGGTGGGGGCTCTACCTATGGCTACACCTTC.

This clonotype appeared many times. This chain uses TRBV20-1 with TRBJ2-7, with 11 bases identical to TRBD2. This CDR3 is 17 amino acids long. V lost 0 bases to trimming and J lost 2 bases; unmatched junction nucleotides: 9. From germline, CDR1 is DFQATT and CDR2 SNEGSKA (reference sequence). The CDR3 is CSARDVAGGPGTYEQYF. CDR3 coding DNA: TGCAGTGCTAGAGATGTAGCGGGAGGGCCTGGGACCTACGAGCAGTACTTC.

This clonotype has more than one count but fewer than ten. This rearrangement joins TRBV30 to TRBJ2-1, with D unclear. The CDR3 is 14 residues long. Germline CDR1 and CDR2: GTSNPN and SVGIG (reference sequence). Trimming took off 7 bases at V and 4 bases at J, with 17 bases between the two ends. The CDR3 coding sequence is TGTGCCTCGAGGCCTACAGAGGCTTACAATGAGCAGTTCTTC. Its protein is CASRPTEAYNEQFF.